Below, 30 T cell receptor beta chains from the same sample are listed, as sequenced in a study of glioma-infiltrating T cells. The iRepertoire nested amplicon-rescue multiplex PCR amplified TCR alpha and beta CDR3s from RNA. MiXCR, applied by TCRdb to the multiplex PCR reads, yields one record per CDR3 protein. The sample has some 100,000 distinct CDR3 sequences, 20% to 30% seen once; the top ten hold 35%. The specimen was glioma tissue, nonneoplastic brain tissue, or PBMCs (not recorded which). The receptors come from a human donor with low-grade glioma or glioblastoma, undergoing nonglioma brain surgery, or in good health (not recorded which).

Many counts were recorded for this clonotype. The rearrangement joins TRBV10-3 to TRBJ2-3; no reliable D call. V dropped 6 bases and J dropped 1 base, with 8 bases sitting between them. The CDR3 consists of 13 residues. Germline V lookup: CDR1 ENHRY, CDR2 SYGVKD. The CDR3 DNA reads as TGTGCCATCAGGCCGGACGGCACAGATACGCAGTATTTT. It is translated as CAIRPDGTDTQYF.

This chain connects TRBV6-2 or TRBV6-3 to TRBJ1-2; TRBD1 matches 10 bases. The ends lost 6 bases at V and 3 bases at J; junction bases unmatched: 7. Germline V gives CDR1 MNHEY, CDR2 SVGEGT. The CDR3 has 15 amino acids. Here the CDR3 DNA reads TGTGCCAGCAGAGTACCGGGACAGGGGTACTATGGCTACACCTTC. Protein product: CASRVPGQGYYGYTF.

Points on this clonotype: One base away lies a much larger clone, so this may be a sequencing read error. The chain couples TRBV28 to TRBJ1-1; TRBD1 aligns across 9 bases. CDR3 size: 17 residues. The germline V gene encodes CDR1 MDHEN and CDR2 SYDVKM. CDR3 in amino acids: CAGSPQSHRGLKNEAFF. The CDR3 nucleotides are TGTGCCGGCAGTCCGCAGTCACACAGGGGGCTGAAGAATGAAGCTTTCTTT.

This clonotype has a count of ten or more. This sequence joins TRBV18 and TRBJ2-7, with D maybe TRBD1 (5 bases). V gave up 1 base and J gave up 2 bases, with 12 bases separating them. There are 15 residues in the CDR3. Per the germline V gene, CDR1 is KGHSH and CDR2 is LQKENI. The CDR3 DNA sequence: TGTGCCAGCTCACCACTCAACAGGCTGACCTACGAGCAGTACTTC. This codes for CASSPLNRLTYEQYF.

This clonotype was found many times. The chain has TRBV11-2 and TRBJ2-1; weak D call: TRBD2 (5 bases). CDR3 size: 15 residues. From germline, CDR1 is SGHAT and CDR2 FQNNGV. Trimming pared 2 bases from V and 4 bases from J, leaving 12 bases between. The DNA for the CDR3 is TGTGCCAGCAGCTTATCTCGGGGTCCGTACAATGAGCAGTTCTTC. It is translated as CASSLSRGPYNEQFF.

This clonotype was recorded at least ten times. The genes are TRBV27 and TRBJ1-1; D is uncertain. Trimming left V 6 bases short and J 0 bases short, with 11 bases between. This CDR3 region has 14 residues. CDR1 and CDR2 (germline): MNHEY, SMNVEV (reference sequence). CDR3 DNA sequence: TGTGCCAGCAGCCCCGCGGGCATGAACACTGAAGCTTTCTTT. This gives the protein CASSPAGMNTEAFF.

This clonotype was detected a few times. The rearrangement links TRBV29-1 to TRBJ2-1, with TRBD2 identical over 14 bases. The germline V gene has CDR1 SQVTM and CDR2 ANQGSEA. Trimming at V came to 4 bases and at J to 6 bases, leaving 5 bases not matched to a gene. The CDR3 runs 15 residues. CDR3 sequence reads: CSVGGLAGVGNEQFF. The CDR3, as DNA: TGCAGCGTTGGGGGACTAGCGGGAGTCGGCAATGAGCAGTTCTTC.

This clonotype was picked up many times. The gene calls are TRBV15 and TRBJ1-5; perhaps TRBD1 as D (5 bases). This CDR3 region has 16 residues. CDR1 and CDR2 from the germline V gene are LNHNV and YYDKDF (reference sequence). V was pared by 0 bases and J by 6 bases, with 15 bases between. In DNA, the CDR3 is TGTGCCACCAGCAGAGATCAGGGCCCCGGGGTTCAGCCCCAGCATTTT. Its protein is CATSRDQGPGVQPQHF.

The CDR3 protein is CASSPWTSGNEQFF. Here the CDR3 DNA reads TGTGCCAGCAGCCCTTGGACTAGCGGCAATGAGCAGTTCTTC. The chain joins TRBV7-9 to TRBJ2-1, with TRBD2 matching 10 bases. The trim removed 5 bases at V and 6 bases at J, leaving 4 bases unmatched. Germline V gene data show CDR1 as SEHNR and CDR2 as FQNEAQ (reference sequence). The CDR3 consists of 14 residues.

The table lists this clonotype with a few counts. The chain employs TRBV2 and TRBJ1-1; 7 positions agree with TRBD1. V shed 7 bases and J 4 bases; nucleotides not matched to a gene: 12. CDR1 and CDR2 from the germline V gene are SNHLY and FYNNEI. The CDR3 sequence is 15 residues long. Written as DNA, the CDR3 is TGTGCCAGCACCCTGACCGACAGGGTATCCACTGAAGCTTTCTTT. This codes for CASTLTDRVSTEAFF.

This clonotype was picked up a small number of times. The chain recombines TRBV3-1 with TRBJ2-7; TRBD2 is a possible D gene (6 bases). V was trimmed by 1 base and J by 1 base, leaving 11 bases between them. Germline V gene data show CDR1 as LGHDT and CDR2 as YNNKEL (reference sequence). This CDR3 comprises 15 residues. CDR3 residues: CASSQAAGKSYEQYF. The DNA for the CDR3 is TGTGCCAGCAGCCAAGCGGCGGGGAAGTCCTACGAGCAGTACTTC.

The rearrangement joins TRBV12-3 or TRBV12-4 to TRBJ2-1; tentative D call: TRBD1 (5 bases). The CDR3 loop spans 12 amino acids. Between the trimmed V and J ends, which lost 8 bases and 5 bases, there was a span of 10 bases. The CDR3 DNA sequence: TGTGCCAGCGGTCGACAGAACAATGAGCAGTTCTTC. It specifies CASGRQNNEQFF.

The J gene is TRBJ1-4, the V gene TRBV7-2; D is unresolved. CDR1 SGHTA and CDR2 FQGNSA come from the germline V gene. CDR3 length equals 18 residues. The V and J ends lost 3 bases and 0 bases respectively, with 17 bases between them. The CDR3 spells CASSFRGSVGATNEKLFF. The CDR3 DNA is TGTGCCAGCAGCTTTCGGGGATCCGTCGGAGCAACTAATGAAAAACTGTTTTTT.

This clonotype appeared a few times. The CDR3 is CASSTRGEQYF. As DNA, the CDR3 is TGTGCCAGCAGCACCAGGGGGGAGCAGTACTTC. This chain joins TRBV5-4 and TRBJ2-7; TRBD1 matches 7 bases. The CDR3 length is 11 residues. With 4 bases clipped from V and 7 bases from J, the junction kept 2 bases outside the gene matches. Germline-derived CDR1 and CDR2 are SGHNT and YYREEE (reference sequence).

The V call is TRBV2, the J call TRBJ1-1; no definite D call. Germline V gene data show CDR1 as SNHLY and CDR2 as FYNNEI. This CDR3 is built from 11 residues. V was cut by 3 bases and J by 10 bases, with 9 bases left in between. The CDR3 DNA follows: TGTGCCAGCAGTGACTTCATTGGAGCTTTCTTT. It yields the protein CASSDFIGAFF. Full variable domain (missing parts from reference TRBV2 and TRBJ1-1): EPEVTQTPSHQVTQMGQEVILRCVPISNHLYFYWYRQILGQKVEFLVSFYNNEISEKSEIFDDQFSVERPDGSNFTLKIRSTKLEDSAMYFCASSDFIGAFFGQGTRLTVV.

This clonotype was detected ten times or more. This rearrangement joins TRBV6-5 to TRBJ2-7; weak D call: TRBD2 (6 bases). This CDR3 is 13 amino acids long. Looked up from germline, CDR1 is MNHEY and CDR2 is SVGAGI. The V gene lost 2 bases and the J gene lost 4 bases, with 9 bases spanning the gap. CDR3 bases: TGTGCCAGCAGTTACGTCGGGAGTTACGAGCAGTACTTC. Translation: CASSYVGSYEQYF.

This clonotype was seen at least ten times. CDR3 in DNA: TGTGCCAGCAGCTTATTAGGCGGAAACACAGATACGCAGTATTTT. It encodes CASSLLGGNTDTQYF. This chain joins TRBV7-2 and TRBJ2-3; D not certain. V lost 2 bases and J 2 bases, leaving 11 bases between the germline ends. Germline CDR1 SGHTA, CDR2 FQGNSA. The CDR3 is made up of 15 amino acids.

This chain uses TRBV6-5 with TRBJ2-1, with TRBD1 matching 9 bases. V shed 6 bases, J shed 8 bases, and the junction held 5 bases outside the gene matches. The CDR3 runs 13 residues. Germline values: CDR1 MNHEY, CDR2 SVGAGI. CDR3 region: CASRGTGRHEQFF. The DNA of the CDR3 is TGTGCCAGCAGGGGGACAGGGCGCCATGAGCAGTTCTTC.

Remarks on this clonotype: A read error may account for a junction end that differs from germline. The V gene is TRBV6-2 or TRBV6-3, the J gene TRBJ1-6; the D is unclear. The CDR3 spans 13 residues. The germline V gene encodes CDR1 MNHEY and CDR2 SVGEGT. The CDR3 protein is CAGMTTYNSPLHF. The CDR3 DNA follows: TGTGCCGGAATGACAACTTATAATTCACCACTCCACTTT.

In its sample, this clonotype was seen once. This rearrangement joins TRBV19 to TRBJ2-1; 13 nucleotides line up with TRBD2. The V gene's germline CDR1 is LNHDA and CDR2 SQIVND (reference sequence). The ends lost 9 bases at V and 7 bases at J; junction bases unmatched: 6. The length of the CDR3 is 14 residues. This chain's CDR3 is CASPTSGRFNEQFF. CDR3 in DNA: TGTGCCAGCCCGACTAGCGGGAGGTTTAATGAGCAGTTCTTC.

This clonotype occurred a few times. A much larger clone lies one base from this, so it may be a read error. The CDR3 DNA follows: TGTGCCAGCAGCTTAGAATCGACAGCCTCCTACGATCAGTACTTC. It is translated as CASSLESTASYDQYF. This chain connects TRBV11-3 to TRBJ2-7; D is perhaps TRBD1 (5 bases). Germline lookup yields CDR1 SGHNT and CDR2 YENEEA. The CDR3 consists of 15 residues.

Remarks on this clonotype: A read error may produce the germline difference seen at one junction end. The chain is built from TRBV6-1 and TRBJ1-1; D gene ambiguous. The CDR3 runs to 14 residues. The germline CDR1 and CDR2 sequences are MNHNS and SASEGT. For the CDR3, the DNA is TGTGCCGGCACCCTCTGGGGTCTGAACACTGAAGCTCTCTTT. The encoded protein is CAGTLWGLNTEALF.

Details on this clonotype: A single base separates this from a much larger clone, so it may be a read error. The chain combines TRBV4-2 with TRBJ2-1, with TRBD2 matching over 8 bases. The CDR3 contains 15 residues. Germline-derived CDR1 and CDR2 are LGHNA and YNFKEQ. The CDR3 sequence is CASGQDRLAYNEQFF. The DNA for the CDR3 is TGTGCCAGCGGCCAAGACCGACTAGCGTACAATGAGCAGTTCTTC.

This clonotype has at least ten counts. The chain links TRBV6-1 to TRBJ2-7; 11 bases agree with TRBD1. The ends lost 5 bases at V and 3 bases at J; junction bases unmatched: 3. This CDR3 region has 14 residues. Germline V gene data show CDR1 as MNHNS and CDR2 as SASEGT. CDR3 sequence reads: CASSRGTGGYEQYF. The CDR3 DNA sequence: TGTGCCAGCAGTCGCGGGACAGGGGGCTACGAGCAGTACTTC.

Regarding this clonotype: The junction differs from germline at one of its ends, possibly a read error. The J gene is TRBJ2-1, the V gene TRBV6-6; 7 nucleotides align to TRBD2. CDR3 length equals 16 residues. Germline V gene sequence: CDR1 MNHNY, CDR2 SVGAGI (reference sequence). CDR3 protein: CASSILRRGSYNGQFF. The DNA for the CDR3 is TGTGCCAGCAGCATACTGCGGCGGGGGTCATACAATGGGCAGTTCTTC.

The table lists this clonotype with many counts. V is TRBV29-1 and J is TRBJ2-7; 7 nucleotides agree with TRBD2. There are 13 residues in the CDR3. Germline CDR1 SQVTM, CDR2 ANQGSEA. Losses at the gene ends were 0 bases for V and 6 bases for J; bases not matched to a gene: 5. DNA for the CDR3: TGCAGCGTTGAAGATGAGGCGGGAGTCGAGCAGTACTTC. This gives the protein CSVEDEAGVEQYF.

This clonotype showed up many times. The J gene is TRBJ1-5, the V gene TRBV19, with D perhaps TRBD1 (6 bases). This CDR3 is 14 amino acids long. V was clipped by 9 bases and J by 1 base, with 13 bases between them. Germline assignment: CDR1 LNHDA and CDR2 SQIVND (reference sequence). The CDR3 loop reads CASGGAVSNQPQHF. DNA of the CDR3: TGTGCCAGCGGGGGGGCGGTCAGCAATCAGCCCCAGCATTTT.

At least ten counts were recorded for this clonotype. V is TRBV7-3 and J is TRBJ2-1, with a possible D match to TRBD1 (8 bases). Trimming cost V 4 bases and J 8 bases, with 21 bases left between them. Germline V gene lookup returns CDR1 SGHTA and CDR2 FQGTGA. The CDR3 covers 16 residues. CDR3 bases: TGTGCCAGCAGCTCCCTACAGGGGGAGGGGGGGTATGAGCAGTTCTTC. Translation: CASSSLQGEGGYEQFF.

This clonotype occurred many times. J is TRBJ1-5 and V is TRBV2; TRBD1 might be the D (6 bases). The length of the CDR3 is 16 residues. V lost 5 bases and J lost 0, with 14 bases in between. Germline assignment: CDR1 SNHLY and CDR2 FYNNEI. The CDR3, as DNA: TGTGCCAGCAGTATCCCGGGACACCATAGCAATCAGCCCCAGCATTTT. Its translation is CASSIPGHHSNQPQHF.

There are many counts of this clonotype. This chain links TRBV7-7 with TRBJ2-1, with 9 nucleotides matching TRBD1. V trimming: 5 bases; J trimming: 7 bases; junction bases outside the gene matches: 3. CDR1 and CDR2 from the germline V gene are SSHAT and FNYEAQ (reference sequence). The CDR3 has 13 residues. The CDR3 is CASSTGQGNEQFF. The CDR3 nucleotides read TGTGCCAGCAGCACCGGACAGGGGAATGAGCAGTTCTTC.